This is a list of T cell receptor beta chains from one sample in a study of T cell changes during pregnancy in multiple sclerosis. The repertoire was sequenced with immunoSEQ multiplex PCR; TCRdb's copy has only in-frame clones and lacks some. The table records around 100,000 clones, 92% of them present only once. The starting material was peripheral blood, obtained after pregnancy. The receptors originated from a female donor with multiple sclerosis, enrolled in a pregnancy study. The CDR3 runs from the conserved cysteine through the conserved F or W. The D gene is left open where the match is weak. Only some rows state a clone size, as once, few, many or a class for expanded clones.

clone size,J gene,D gene,V gene,CDR3 DNA,CDR3 protein
NA,TRBJ1-1,TRBD1,TRBV28,TGTGCCAGCAGGTCTCAGGGGGGATATGGAACTGAAGCTTTCTTT,CASRSQGGYGTEAFF
NA,TRBJ2-5,TRBD2,TRBV11-2,TGTGCCAGCAGCAACGGGGGGGCGGATGAGACCCAGTACTTC,CASSNGGADETQYF
NA,TRBJ1-6,NA,TRBV28,TGTGCCAGCAGCAATCTAGCCCAGTCCCTCCACTTT,CASSNLAQSLHF
NA,TRBJ1-1,NA,TRBV11-2,TGTGCCAGCAGCTTAAGACGGCGTGCGGACAGAGACACTGAAGCTTTCTTT,CASSLRRRADRDTEAFF
NA,TRBJ2-5,NA,TRBV29-1,TGCAGCGGGCAGGGCGCAGAAGAGACCCAGTACTTC,CSGQGAEETQYF
NA,TRBJ2-7,TRBD2,TRBV6-1,TGTGCCAGCAGTGAAGAAGCTAGCGGGAGTCACGAGCAGTACTTC,CASSEEASGSHEQYF
NA,TRBJ1-2,NA,TRBV6-1,TGTGCCAGCAGTGAATACGTCAGGGTTTTTACGGGCTACACCTTC,CASSEYVRVFTGYTF
NA,TRBJ1-2,TRBD1,TRBV10-3,TGTGCCATCACCCAAGACAGGGGGGAGAGTGGCTACACCTTC,CAITQDRGESGYTF
NA,TRBJ1-6,NA,TRBV2,TGTGCCAGCAGCGGGGGCTATAATTCACCCCTCCACTTT,CASSGGYNSPLHF
NA,TRBJ2-3,NA,TRBV4-1,TGCGCCAGCAGCCCACCAACGGGACAAGAAGGCACAGATACGCAGTATTTT,CASSPPTGQEGTDTQYF
NA,TRBJ2-7,TRBD1,TRBV30,TGTGCCTGGAGTGTCGCAACCGGGACAGGTAGCTCCTACGAGCAGTACTTC,CAWSVATGTGSSYEQYF
once,TRBJ1-1,TRBD1,TRBV2,TGTGCCAGCAGTAGTCAGGGGGCAGGTGTGAACACTGAAGCTTTCTTT,CASSSQGAGVNTEAFF
once,TRBJ1-5,NA,TRBV7-2,TGTGCCAGCAGCTTAGATGGCAGTTACAATCAGCCCCAGCATTTT,CASSLDGSYNQPQHF
NA,TRBJ2-7,NA,TRBV5-4,TGTGCCAGCAGCTTGACGGGGTACGAGCAGTACTTC,CASSLTGYEQYF
NA,TRBJ1-6,TRBD1,TRBV18,TGTGCCAGCTCACCCACAGTAGACAGGGGGATTTTTAATTCACCCCTCCACTTT,CASSPTVDRGIFNSPLHF
few,TRBJ1-5,NA,TRBV28,TGTGCCAGCACCGCATTGGGCACACCCGAGCCCCAGCATTTT,CASTALGTPEPQHF
NA,TRBJ2-7,TRBD2,TRBV19,TGTGCCAGTAGTATTGAAACTAGCGGGAGGGGGAGCTCCTACGAGCAGTACTTC,CASSIETSGRGSSYEQYF
NA,TRBJ2-5,NA,TRBV29-1,TGCAGCACCATGGGGGGGGGCCGAGAGACCCAGTACTTC,CSTMGGGRETQYF
NA,TRBJ1-1,NA,TRBV5-6,TGTGCCAGCACCGTGAGGAGAAACACTGAAGCTTTCTTT,CASTVRRNTEAFF
NA,TRBJ1-2,TRBD1,TRBV2,TGTGCCACCTCGACAGGGTCATTGGGTGGCTACACCTTC,CATSTGSLGGYTF
few,TRBJ2-7,TRBD2,TRBV14,TGTGCCAGCAGCCAAGACCCGACTAGCGGGAGCCTTCCGGGTGAGCAGTACTTC,CASSQDPTSGSLPGEQYF
NA,TRBJ2-7,NA,TRBV18,TGTGCCAGCTCACCATTAGGGGATACCTACGAGCAGTACTTC,CASSPLGDTYEQYF
NA,TRBJ2-7,TRBD2,TRBV9,TGTGCCAGCAGCGTAGGTGTGGGGGGGAGCTACGAGCAGTACTTC,CASSVGVGGSYEQYF